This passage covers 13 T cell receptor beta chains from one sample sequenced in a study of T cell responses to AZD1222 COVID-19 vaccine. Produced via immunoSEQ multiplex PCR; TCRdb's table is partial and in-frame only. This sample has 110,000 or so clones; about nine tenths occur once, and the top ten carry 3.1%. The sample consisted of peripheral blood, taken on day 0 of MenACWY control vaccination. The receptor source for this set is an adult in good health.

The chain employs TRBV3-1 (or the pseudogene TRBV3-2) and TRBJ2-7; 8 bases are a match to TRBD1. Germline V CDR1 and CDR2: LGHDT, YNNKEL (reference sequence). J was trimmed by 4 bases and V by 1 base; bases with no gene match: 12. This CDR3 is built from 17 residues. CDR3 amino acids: CASSQVLADRGLYEQYF. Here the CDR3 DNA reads TGTGCCAGCAGCCAAGTATTGGCAGACAGGGGTTTATACGAGCAGTACTTC.

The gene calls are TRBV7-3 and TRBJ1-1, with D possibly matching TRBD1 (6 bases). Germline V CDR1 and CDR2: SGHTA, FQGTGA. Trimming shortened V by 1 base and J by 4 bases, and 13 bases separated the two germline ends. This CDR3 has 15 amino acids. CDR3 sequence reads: CASSLSAGVGTEAFF. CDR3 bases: TGTGCCAGCAGCTTAAGCGCAGGGGTGGGCACTGAAGCTTTCTTT.

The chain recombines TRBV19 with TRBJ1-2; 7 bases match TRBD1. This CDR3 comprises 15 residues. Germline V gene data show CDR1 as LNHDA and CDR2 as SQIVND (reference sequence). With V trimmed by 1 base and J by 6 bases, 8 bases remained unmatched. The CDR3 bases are TGTGCCAGTAGTATAGCCATGGACAGGCGGGATGGCTACACCTTC. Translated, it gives CASSIAMDRRDGYTF.

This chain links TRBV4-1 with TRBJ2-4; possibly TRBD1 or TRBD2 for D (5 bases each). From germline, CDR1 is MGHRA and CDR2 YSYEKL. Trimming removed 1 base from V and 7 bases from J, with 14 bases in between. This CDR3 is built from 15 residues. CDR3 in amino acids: CASSQVWTEGNIQYF. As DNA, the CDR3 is TGCGCCAGCAGCCAAGTTTGGACCGAGGGGAACATTCAGTACTTC.

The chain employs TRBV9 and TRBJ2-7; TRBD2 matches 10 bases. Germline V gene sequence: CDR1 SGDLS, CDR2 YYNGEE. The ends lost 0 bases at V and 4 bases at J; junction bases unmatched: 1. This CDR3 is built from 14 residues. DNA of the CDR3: TGTGCCAGCAGCGTAGGTAGCGGGGGGTACGAGCAGTACTTC. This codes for CASSVGSGGYEQYF.

This CDR3 reads CASSAQSSGGDTQYF. The DNA of the CDR3 is TGTGCCAGCAGCGCTCAATCCAGCGGGGGTGATACGCAGTATTTT. The chain links TRBV5-6 to TRBJ2-3; 8 nucleotides align to TRBD2. Germline V gives CDR1 SGHDT, CDR2 YYEEEE. With 4 bases clipped from V and 6 bases from J, the junction kept 10 bases outside the gene matches. This CDR3 is built from 15 residues.

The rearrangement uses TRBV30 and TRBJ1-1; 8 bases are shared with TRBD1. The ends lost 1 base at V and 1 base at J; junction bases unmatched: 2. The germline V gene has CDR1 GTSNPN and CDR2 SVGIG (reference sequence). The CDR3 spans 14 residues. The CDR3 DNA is TGTGCCTGGAGTGACGGACAGGGGAACACTGAAGCTTTCTTT. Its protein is CAWSDGQGNTEAFF.

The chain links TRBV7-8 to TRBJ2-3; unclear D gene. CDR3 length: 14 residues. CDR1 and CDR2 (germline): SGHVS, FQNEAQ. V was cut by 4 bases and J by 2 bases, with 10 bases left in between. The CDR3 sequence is CASSSQAYTDTQYF. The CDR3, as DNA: TGTGCCAGCAGCTCCCAGGCTTACACAGATACGCAGTATTTT.

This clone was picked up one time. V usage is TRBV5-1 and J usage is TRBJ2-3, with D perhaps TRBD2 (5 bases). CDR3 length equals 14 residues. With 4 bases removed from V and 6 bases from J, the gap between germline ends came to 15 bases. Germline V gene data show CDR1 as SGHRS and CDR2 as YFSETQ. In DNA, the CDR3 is TGCGCCAGCAGCGCGGGCCCAGCCCCCGATACGCAGTATTTT. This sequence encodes CASSAGPAPDTQYF.

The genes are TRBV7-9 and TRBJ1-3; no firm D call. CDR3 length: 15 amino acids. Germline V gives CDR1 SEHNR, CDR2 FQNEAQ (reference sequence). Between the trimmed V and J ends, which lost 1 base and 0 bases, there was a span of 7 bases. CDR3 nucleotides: TGTGCCAGCAGCTTAGATCTAGGCTCTGGAAACACCATATATTTT. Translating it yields CASSLDLGSGNTIYF.

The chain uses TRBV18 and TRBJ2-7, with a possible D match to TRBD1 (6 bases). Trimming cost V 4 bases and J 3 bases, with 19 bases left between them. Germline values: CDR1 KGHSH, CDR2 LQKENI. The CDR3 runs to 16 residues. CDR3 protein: CASSRSSGTPNYEQYF. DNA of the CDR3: TGTGCCAGCTCACGCTCGTCCGGGACACCAAACTACGAGCAGTACTTC.

The CDR3, as DNA: TGTGCCAGCAGCCAGCCTCCTGACGCAGATACGCAGTATTTT. Protein product: CASSQPPDADTQYF. The V call is TRBV3-1 (or the pseudogene TRBV3-2), the J call TRBJ2-3, with D unresolved. Trimming stripped 3 bases from V and 4 bases from J, with 11 bases between. Per the germline V gene, CDR1 is LGHDT and CDR2 is YNNKEL (reference sequence). CDR3 length equals 14 residues.

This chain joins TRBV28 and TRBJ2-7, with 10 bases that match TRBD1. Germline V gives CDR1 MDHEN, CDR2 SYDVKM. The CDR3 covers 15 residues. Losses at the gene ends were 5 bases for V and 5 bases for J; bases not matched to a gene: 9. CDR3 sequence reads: CASSTPVTGGHEQYF. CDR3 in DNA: TGTGCCAGCAGTACCCCCGTGACAGGGGGCCACGAGCAGTACTTC.